What follows are 9 T cell receptor beta chains derived from one specimen sequenced in a study of T cell clonotyping in hematopoietic cell transplantation. Produced via immunoSEQ multiplex PCR; TCRdb's table is partial and in-frame only. Of 20,000 to 25,000 clones listed, 85% to 90% were seen once; the top ten hold about 3.5%. Described time point: recipient sample about 28 days before transplant, after cytoreduction. The material sequenced was peripheral blood mononuclear cells, taken before stem cell transplant. The receptor set was obtained from a man aged 18 to 29 with biphenotypic leukemia. Some clones in this sample may be carry-over from other donors' samples.

The chain combines TRBV6-6 with TRBJ1-3, with D uncertain. V lost 6 bases and J 0 bases, leaving 9 bases between the germline ends. This CDR3 has 14 amino acids. Germline V CDR1 and CDR2: MNHNY, SVGAGI (reference sequence). In DNA form, the CDR3 reads TGTGCCAGCAGCCATGTCAACTCTGGAAACACCATATATTTT. It is translated as CASSHVNSGNTIYF.

The CDR3 reads CASTAGRSSYEQYF. CDR3 bases: TGTGCCAGTACTGCGGGCCGGTCTTCCTACGAGCAGTACTTC. V gene TRBV19 combines with J gene TRBJ2-7; the D gene is possibly TRBD2 (5 bases). CDR1 and CDR2 (germline): LNHDA, SQIVND (reference sequence). The ends were cut back, 7 bases at V and 1 base at J, with 14 bases in the middle. This CDR3 contains 14 residues.

The CDR3, as DNA: TGTGCCAGCAGCTTGGCTAGCGGGAGAACATCAGATACGCAGTATTTT. This translates into CASSLASGRTSDTQYF. The chain recombines TRBV7-3 with TRBJ2-3; TRBD2 aligns across 10 bases. V lost 3 bases and J lost 4; bases outside the gene matches: 7. The length of the CDR3 is 16 residues. Germline lookup yields CDR1 SGHTA and CDR2 FQGTGA.

This chain connects TRBV14 to TRBJ2-2; 7 bases align to TRBD2. The germline V gene encodes CDR1 SGHDN and CDR2 FVKESK. V lost 2 bases and J lost 6; bases outside the gene matches: 9. CDR3 length: 16 residues. This CDR3 reads CASSQRLAVLPGELFF. The CDR3 DNA is TGTGCCAGCAGCCAACGACTAGCTGTATTGCCCGGGGAGCTGTTTTTT.

The V and J genes are TRBV30 and TRBJ2-2; 7 bases match TRBD2. The germline V gene encodes CDR1 GTSNPN and CDR2 SVGIG (reference sequence). With 4 bases clipped from V and 0 bases from J, the junction kept 8 bases outside the gene matches. The length of the CDR3 is 16 residues. The CDR3 DNA reads as TGTGCCTGGAACCTACCGGGACTAACGAACACCGGGGAGCTGTTTTTT. Translating it yields CAWNLPGLTNTGELFF.

The chain is built from TRBV5-1 and TRBJ1-4; unclear D gene. V lost 2 bases to trimming and J lost 8 bases, with 16 bases between them. The germline gives CDR1 SGHRS, CDR2 YFSETQ. The CDR3 extends over 15 amino acids. The CDR3 DNA follows: TGCGCCAGCAGCTTTTCGGGATCGGGCGGCGAAAAACTGTTTTTT. Translating gives CASSFSGSGGEKLFF.

The chain uses TRBV7-2 and TRBJ2-1; 9 bases are shared with TRBD2. Germline V gene lookup returns CDR1 SGHTA and CDR2 FQGNSA. V was pared by 4 bases and J by 1 base, with 5 bases of the junction left unmatched. The length of the CDR3 is 16 residues. The CDR3 DNA reads as TGTGCCAGCAGCTCTCCTAGCGGGACTTCCTACAATGAGCAGTTCTTC. It is translated as CASSSPSGTSYNEQFF.

The chain has TRBV6-5 and TRBJ1-5; no clear D. This CDR3 spans 12 amino acids. Germline V gene sequence: CDR1 MNHEY, CDR2 SVGAGI. V lost 5 bases to trimming and J lost 6 bases, with 8 bases between them. CDR3 sequence: CASSPPGQPQHF. Written as DNA, the CDR3 is TGTGCCAGCAGTCCCCCCGGTCAGCCCCAGCATTTT.

The genes are TRBV4-2 and TRBJ2-3; 10 nucleotides match TRBD2. V lost 0 bases to trimming and J lost 1 base; unmatched junction nucleotides: 1. Germline lookup yields CDR1 LGHNA and CDR2 YNFKEQ. This CDR3 is 16 amino acids long. The DNA for the CDR3 is TGTGCCAGCAGCCAAGATCTAGCGGGAGGCACAGATACGCAGTATTTT. Translation: CASSQDLAGGTDTQYF.